The entry below describes one TCR beta chain. Its target is unknown. The data were taken from a study of cytomegalovirus exposure and HLA in healthy donors. Findings and caveats of the study: The study labeled fewer than 200 TCR beta chains cytomegalovirus-associated. In a later analysis, DRB1 alleles had the most associated TCRs; HLA-C alleles the fewest. It emerged from a later analysis that several of the most significant clusters appeared to be linked to common viral pathogens. Later analysis identified a missense DCLRE1C variant that was linked to TCR beta V- and J-gene trimming.

The PCR ran on 60 Vbeta and 13 Jbeta primers. TCRdb keeps only in-frame clones here, not all; method: immunoSEQ multiplex PCR. The sample has 65,000 to 100,000 clones, roughly 77% seen once. The CDR3 is 14 residues long. Germline CDR1 and CDR2: LNHNV and YYDKDF (reference sequence). The V and J ends lost 0 bases and 5 bases respectively, with 11 bases between them. The genes are TRBV15 and TRBJ2-7; D call uncertain. The TCR was taken from a woman aged 40 to 50 in good health and CMV-seropositive. Sequencing input: PBMCs. This CDR3 is CATSRDGPLDEQYF. The CDR3 DNA sequence: TGTGCCACCAGCAGAGATGGCCCCTTGGACGAGCAGTACTTC.